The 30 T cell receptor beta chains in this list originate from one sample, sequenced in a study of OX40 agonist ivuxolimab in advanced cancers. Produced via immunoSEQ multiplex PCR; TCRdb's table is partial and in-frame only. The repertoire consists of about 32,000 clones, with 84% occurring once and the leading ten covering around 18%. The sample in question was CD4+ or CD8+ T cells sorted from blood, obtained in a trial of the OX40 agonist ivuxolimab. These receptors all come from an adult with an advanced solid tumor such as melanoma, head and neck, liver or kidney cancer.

The DNA for the CDR3 is TGTGCCAGCAGCTTGGGGGACCGTTCCTACGAGCAGTACTTC. Its protein product is CASSLGDRSYEQYF. This chain joins TRBV11-3 and TRBJ2-7; TRBD1 or TRBD2 may be the D gene (5 bases each). Trimming pared 3 bases from V and 1 base from J, leaving 10 bases between. Germline V lookup: CDR1 SGHNT, CDR2 YENEEA. This CDR3 region has 14 residues.

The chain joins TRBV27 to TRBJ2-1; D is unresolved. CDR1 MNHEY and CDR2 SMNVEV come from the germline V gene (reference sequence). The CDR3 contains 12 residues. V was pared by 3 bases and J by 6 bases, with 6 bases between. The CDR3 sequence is CASSFNFNEQFF. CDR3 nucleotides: TGTGCCAGCAGTTTTAATTTCAATGAGCAGTTCTTC.

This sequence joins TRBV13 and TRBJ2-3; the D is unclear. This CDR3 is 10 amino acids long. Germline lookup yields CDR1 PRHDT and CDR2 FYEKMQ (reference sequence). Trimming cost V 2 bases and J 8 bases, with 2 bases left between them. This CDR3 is CASSLSTQYF. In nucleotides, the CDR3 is TGTGCCAGCAGCTTATCTACGCAGTATTTT.

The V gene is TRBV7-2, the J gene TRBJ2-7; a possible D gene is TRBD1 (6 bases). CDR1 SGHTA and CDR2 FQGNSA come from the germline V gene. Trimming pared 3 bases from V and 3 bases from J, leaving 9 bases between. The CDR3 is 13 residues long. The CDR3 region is CASSFTGYYEQYF. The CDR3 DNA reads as TGTGCCAGCAGCTTCACAGGGTACTACGAGCAGTACTTC.

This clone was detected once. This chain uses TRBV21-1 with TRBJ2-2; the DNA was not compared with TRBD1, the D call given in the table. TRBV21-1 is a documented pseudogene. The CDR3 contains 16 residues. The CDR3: CASSIPGHTNTGELFF. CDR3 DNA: TGTGCCAGCAGCATACCGGGACATACGAACACCGGGGAGCTGTTTTTT.

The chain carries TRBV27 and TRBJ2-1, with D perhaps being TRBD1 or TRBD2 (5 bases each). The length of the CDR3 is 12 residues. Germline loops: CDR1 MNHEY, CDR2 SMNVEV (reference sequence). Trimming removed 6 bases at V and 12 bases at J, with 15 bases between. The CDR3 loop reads CASRPPGGGQFF. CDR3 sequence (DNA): TGTGCCAGCAGACCCCCTGGGGGTGGGCAGTTCTTC.

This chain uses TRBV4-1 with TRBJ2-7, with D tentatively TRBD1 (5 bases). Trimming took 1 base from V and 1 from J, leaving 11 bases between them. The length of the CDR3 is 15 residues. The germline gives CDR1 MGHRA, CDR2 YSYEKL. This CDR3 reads CASSQGLGPSYEQYF. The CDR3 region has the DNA TGCGCCAGCAGCCAAGGATTGGGGCCTTCCTACGAGCAGTACTTC.

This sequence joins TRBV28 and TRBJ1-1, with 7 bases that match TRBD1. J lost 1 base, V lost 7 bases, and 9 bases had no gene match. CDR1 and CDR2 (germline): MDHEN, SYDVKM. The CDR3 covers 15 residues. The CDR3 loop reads CASIEYRGGNTEAFF. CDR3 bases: TGTGCCAGCATCGAATACAGGGGCGGGAACACTGAAGCTTTCTTT.

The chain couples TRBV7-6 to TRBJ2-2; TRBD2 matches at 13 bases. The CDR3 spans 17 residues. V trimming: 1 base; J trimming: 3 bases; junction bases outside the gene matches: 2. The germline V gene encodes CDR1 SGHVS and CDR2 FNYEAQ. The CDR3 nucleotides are TGTGCCAGCAGCTTAGTACTAGCGGGAGGGGACACCGGGGAGCTGTTTTTT. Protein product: CASSLVLAGGDTGELFF. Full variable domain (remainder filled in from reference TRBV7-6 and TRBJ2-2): GAGVSQSPRYKVTKRGQDVALRCDPISGHVSLYWYRQALGQGPEFLTYFNYEAQQDKSGLPNDRFSAERPEGSISTLTIQRTEQRDSAMYRCASSLVLAGGDTGELFFGEGSRLTVL.

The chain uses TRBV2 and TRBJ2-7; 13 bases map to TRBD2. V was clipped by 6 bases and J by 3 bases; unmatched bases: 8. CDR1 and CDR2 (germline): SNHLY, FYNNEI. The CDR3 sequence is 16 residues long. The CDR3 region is CASSGLAGVPYYEQYF. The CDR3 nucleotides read TGTGCCAGCAGCGGACTAGCGGGAGTCCCCTACTACGAGCAGTACTTC.

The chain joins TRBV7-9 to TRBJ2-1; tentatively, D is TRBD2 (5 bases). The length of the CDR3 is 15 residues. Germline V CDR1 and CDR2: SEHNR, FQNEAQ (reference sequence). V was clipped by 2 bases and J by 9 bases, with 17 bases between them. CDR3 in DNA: TGTGCCAGCAGCTTACCTGGCACTGGTCGGGGTGAGCAGTTCTTC. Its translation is CASSLPGTGRGEQFF. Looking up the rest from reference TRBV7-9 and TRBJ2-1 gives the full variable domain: DTGVSQNPRHKITKRGQNVTFRCDPISEHNRLYWYRQTLGQGPEFLTYFQNEAQLEKSRLLSDRFSAERPKGSFSTLEIQRTEQGDSAMYLCASSLPGTGRGEQFFGPGTRLTVL.

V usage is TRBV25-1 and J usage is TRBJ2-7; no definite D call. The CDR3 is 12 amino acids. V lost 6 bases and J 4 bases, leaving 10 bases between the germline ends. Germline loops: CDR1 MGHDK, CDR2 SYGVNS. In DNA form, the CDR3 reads TGTGCCAGCAGCCAAGTGTCGTACGAGCAGTACTTC. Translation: CASSQVSYEQYF.

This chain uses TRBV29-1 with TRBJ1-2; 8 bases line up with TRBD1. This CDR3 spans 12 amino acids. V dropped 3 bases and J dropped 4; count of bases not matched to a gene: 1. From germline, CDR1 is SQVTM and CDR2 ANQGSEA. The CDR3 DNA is TGCAGCGTTGATACAGGGGGCTATGGCTACACCTTC. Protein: CSVDTGGYGYTF.

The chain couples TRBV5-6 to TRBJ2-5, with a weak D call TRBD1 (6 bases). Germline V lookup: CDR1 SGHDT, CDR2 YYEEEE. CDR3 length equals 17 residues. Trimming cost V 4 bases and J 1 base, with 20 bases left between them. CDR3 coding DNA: TGTGCCAGCAGCATGACGTTTAGGGAAGGGGGCCAAGAGACCCAGTACTTC. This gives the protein CASSMTFREGGQETQYF. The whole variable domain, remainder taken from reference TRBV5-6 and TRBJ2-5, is DAGVTQSPTHLIKTRGQQVTLRCSPKSGHDTVSWYQQALGQGPQFIFQYYEEEERQRGNFPDRFSGHQFPNYSSELNVNALLLGDSALYLCASSMTFREGGQETQYFGPGTRLLVL.

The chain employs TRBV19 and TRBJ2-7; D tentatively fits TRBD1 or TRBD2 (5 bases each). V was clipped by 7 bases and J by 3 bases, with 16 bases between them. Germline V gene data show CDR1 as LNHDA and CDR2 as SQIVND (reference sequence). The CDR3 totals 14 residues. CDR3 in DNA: TGTGCCAGTAAACCCGGGACGGAATTCTACGAGCAGTACTTC. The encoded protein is CASKPGTEFYEQYF. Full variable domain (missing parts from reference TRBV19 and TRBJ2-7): DGGITQSPKYLFRKEGQNVTLSCEQNLNHDAMYWYRQDPGQGLRLIYYSQIVNDFQKGDIAEGYSVSREKKESFPLTVTSAQKNPTAFYLCASKPGTEFYEQYFGPGTRLTVT.

The CDR3 region has the DNA TGTGCCAGCAGTCTTTCGACAGGGAGAGAGACCCAGTACTTC. This encodes CASSLSTGRETQYF. The chain links TRBV27 to TRBJ2-5; 7 nucleotides line up with TRBD1. Germline CDR1 MNHEY, CDR2 SMNVEV (reference sequence). The CDR3 sequence is 14 residues long. V trimming: 5 bases; J trimming: 4 bases; junction bases outside the gene matches: 7.

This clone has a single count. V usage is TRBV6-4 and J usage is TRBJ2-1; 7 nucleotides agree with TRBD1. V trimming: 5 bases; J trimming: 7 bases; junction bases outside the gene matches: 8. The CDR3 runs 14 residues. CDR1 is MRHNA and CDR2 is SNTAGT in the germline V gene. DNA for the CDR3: TGTGCCAGCAGTAGCTCTGCAGGGGGAAATGAGCAGTTCTTC. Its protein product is CASSSSAGGNEQFF.

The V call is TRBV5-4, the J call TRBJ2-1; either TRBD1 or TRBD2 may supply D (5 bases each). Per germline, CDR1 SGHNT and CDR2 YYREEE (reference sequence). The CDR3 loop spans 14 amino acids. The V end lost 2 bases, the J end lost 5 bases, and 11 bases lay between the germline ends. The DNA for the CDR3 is TGTGCCAGCAGCTTTCTCGGGGCAAACAATGAGCAGTTCTTC. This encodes CASSFLGANNEQFF. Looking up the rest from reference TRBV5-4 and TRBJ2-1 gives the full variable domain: ETGVTQSPTHLIKTRGQQVTLRCSSQSGHNTVSWYQQALGQGPQFIFQYYREEENGRGNFPPRFSGLQFPNYSSELNVNALELDDSALYLCASSFLGANNEQFFGPGTRLTVL.

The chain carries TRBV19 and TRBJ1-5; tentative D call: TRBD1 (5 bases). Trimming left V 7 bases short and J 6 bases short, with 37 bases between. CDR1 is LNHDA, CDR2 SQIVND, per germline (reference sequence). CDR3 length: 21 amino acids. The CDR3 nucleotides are TGTGCCAGTATTTATAAGTTCAATGGAACGGGGGTTGAGCCCCAGGGTCAGCCCCAGCATTTT. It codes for CASIYKFNGTGVEPQGQPQHF.

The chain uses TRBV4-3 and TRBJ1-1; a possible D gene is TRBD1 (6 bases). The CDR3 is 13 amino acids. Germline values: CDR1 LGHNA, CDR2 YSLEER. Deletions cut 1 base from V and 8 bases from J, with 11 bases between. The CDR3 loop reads CASSQVGTGEAFF. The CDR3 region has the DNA TGCGCCAGCAGCCAAGTTGGAACAGGGGAAGCTTTCTTT.

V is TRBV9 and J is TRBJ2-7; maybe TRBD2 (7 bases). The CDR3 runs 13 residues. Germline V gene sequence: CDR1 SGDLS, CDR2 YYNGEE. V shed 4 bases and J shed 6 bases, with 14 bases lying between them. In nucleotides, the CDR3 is TGTGCCAGCAGCCTCGGGGGGCGCAGCGAGCAGTACTTC. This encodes CASSLGGRSEQYF.

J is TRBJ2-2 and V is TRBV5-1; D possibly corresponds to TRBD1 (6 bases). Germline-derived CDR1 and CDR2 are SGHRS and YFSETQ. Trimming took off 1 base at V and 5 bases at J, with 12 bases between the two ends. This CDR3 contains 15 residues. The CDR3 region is CASSLISGETGELFF. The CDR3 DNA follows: TGCGCCAGCAGCTTGATCTCAGGGGAGACCGGGGAGCTGTTTTTT. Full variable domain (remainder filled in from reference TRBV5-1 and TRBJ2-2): KAGVTQTPRYLIKTRGQQVTLSCSPISGHRSVSWYQQTPGQGLQFLFEYFSETQRNKGNFPGRFSGRQFSNSRSEMNVSTLELGDSALYLCASSLISGETGELFFGEGSRLTVL.

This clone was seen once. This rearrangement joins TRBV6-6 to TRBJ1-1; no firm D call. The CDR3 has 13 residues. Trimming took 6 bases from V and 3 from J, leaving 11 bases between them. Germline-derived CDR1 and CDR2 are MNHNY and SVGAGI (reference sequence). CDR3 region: CASRRGSDTEAFF. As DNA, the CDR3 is TGTGCCAGCAGACGGGGATCCGACACTGAAGCTTTCTTT.

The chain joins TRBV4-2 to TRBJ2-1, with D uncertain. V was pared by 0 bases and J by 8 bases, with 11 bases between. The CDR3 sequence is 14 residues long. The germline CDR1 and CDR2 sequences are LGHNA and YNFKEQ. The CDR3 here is CASSQDDGLDEQFF. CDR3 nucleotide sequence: TGTGCCAGCAGCCAAGATGATGGCTTGGATGAGCAGTTCTTC.

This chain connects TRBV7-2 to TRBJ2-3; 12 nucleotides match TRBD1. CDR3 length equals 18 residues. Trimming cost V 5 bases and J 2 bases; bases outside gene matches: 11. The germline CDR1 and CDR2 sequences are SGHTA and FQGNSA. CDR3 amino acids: CASSVPGQGALITDTQYF. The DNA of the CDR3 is TGTGCCAGCAGCGTCCCGGGACAGGGGGCGCTTATCACAGATACGCAGTATTTT.

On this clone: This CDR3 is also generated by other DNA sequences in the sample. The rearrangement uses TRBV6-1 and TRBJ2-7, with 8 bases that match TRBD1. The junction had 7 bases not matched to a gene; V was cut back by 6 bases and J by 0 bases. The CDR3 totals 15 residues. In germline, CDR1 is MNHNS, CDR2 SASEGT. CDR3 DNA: TGTGCCAGCAGGACAGGACAGGGCCCCTCCTACGAGCAGTACTTC. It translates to CASRTGQGPSYEQYF.

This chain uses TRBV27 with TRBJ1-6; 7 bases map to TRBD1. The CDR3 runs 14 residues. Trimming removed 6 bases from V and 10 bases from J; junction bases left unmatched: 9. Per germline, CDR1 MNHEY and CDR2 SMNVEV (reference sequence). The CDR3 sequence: CASRRGQYFSPLHF. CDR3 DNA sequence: TGTGCCAGCAGAAGGGGACAGTACTTCTCACCCCTCCACTTT.

DNA for the CDR3: TGTGCCAGCAGTGAAGTGGAGGTTACCGGGGAGCTGTTTTTT. Its translation is CASSEVEVTGELFF. The chain is built from TRBV6-1 and TRBJ2-2; D might be TRBD2 (5 bases). Germline V gives CDR1 MNHNS, CDR2 SASEGT. Trimming took off 1 base at V and 5 bases at J, with 8 bases between the two ends. This CDR3 has 14 amino acids.

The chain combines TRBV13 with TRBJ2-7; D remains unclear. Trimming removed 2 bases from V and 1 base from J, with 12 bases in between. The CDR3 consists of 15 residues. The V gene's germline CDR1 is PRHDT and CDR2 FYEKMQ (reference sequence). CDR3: CASSLRRHPSYEQYF. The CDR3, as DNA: TGTGCCAGCAGCTTAAGGCGACACCCATCCTACGAGCAGTACTTC.

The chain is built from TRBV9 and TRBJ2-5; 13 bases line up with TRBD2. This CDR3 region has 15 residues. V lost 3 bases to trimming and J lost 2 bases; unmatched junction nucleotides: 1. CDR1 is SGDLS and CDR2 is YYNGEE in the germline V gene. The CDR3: CASSGGLAGQETQYF. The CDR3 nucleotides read TGTGCCAGCAGCGGGGGACTAGCGGGACAAGAGACCCAGTACTTC.